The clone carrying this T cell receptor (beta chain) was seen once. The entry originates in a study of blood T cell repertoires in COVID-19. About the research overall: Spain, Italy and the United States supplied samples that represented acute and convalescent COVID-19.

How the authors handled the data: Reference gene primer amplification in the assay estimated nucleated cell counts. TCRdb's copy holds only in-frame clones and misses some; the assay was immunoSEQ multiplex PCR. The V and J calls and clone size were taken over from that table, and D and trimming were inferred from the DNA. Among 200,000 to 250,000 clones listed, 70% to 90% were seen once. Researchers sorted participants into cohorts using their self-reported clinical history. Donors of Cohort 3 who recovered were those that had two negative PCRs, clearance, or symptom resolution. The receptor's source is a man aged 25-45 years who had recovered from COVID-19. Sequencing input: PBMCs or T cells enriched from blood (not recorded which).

The CDR3 spells CAITPLDRNNQPQHF. The CDR3 region has the DNA TGTGCCATCACCCCCCTGGACAGAAACAATCAGCCCCAGCATTTT. The chain has TRBV10-3 and TRBJ1-5, with D perhaps matching TRBD1 (6 bases). V lost 7 bases to trimming and J lost 3 bases, with 16 bases between them. The CDR3 extends over 15 amino acids. From germline, CDR1 is ENHRY and CDR2 SYGVKD.